The rows below give T cell receptor beta chains drawn from one sample of a study of cytomegalovirus exposure and HLA in healthy donors. The repertoire was sequenced with immunoSEQ multiplex PCR; TCRdb's copy has only in-frame clones and lacks some. In the table there are around 220,000 clones, under 80% of which are singletons. Sequencing was performed on PBMCs. Source of these receptors: a woman aged 25 to 39 in good health and CMV-seronegative. Both conserved end residues are part of each CDR3. D genes are given only for firm matches. Clone size is stated in some rows and not others, as once, few, many or a class when expanded.

D gene: TRBD2; clone size: NA; V gene: TRBV5-1; J gene: TRBJ2-7; CDR3 DNA: TGCGCCAGCAGCGGCAGACTAGCGGGAGGGGGCGAGCAGTACTTC; CDR3 protein: CASSGRLAGGGEQYF
D gene: TRBD1; clone size: NA; V gene: TRBV12-5; J gene: TRBJ1-6; CDR3 DNA: TGTGCTAGTGGCACCGTGGCCTGGGAGCCGGGACAGAATAATTCACCCCTCCACTTT; CDR3 protein: CASGTVAWEPGQNNSPLHF
D gene: NA; clone size: NA; V gene: TRBV6-1; J gene: TRBJ1-1; CDR3 DNA: TGTGCCAGCAGTGAGGGGGGGAGGGGATTCCCTGAAGCTTTCTTT; CDR3 protein: CASSEGGRGFPEAFF
D gene: TRBD1; clone size: NA; V gene: TRBV19; J gene: TRBJ1-5; CDR3 DNA: TGTGCCAGTAGTGCCCTGACAGGGGGCGCGGGCAATCAGCCCCAGCATTTT; CDR3 protein: CASSALTGGAGNQPQHF
D gene: NA; clone size: once; V gene: TRBV4-1; J gene: TRBJ2-5; CDR3 DNA: TGCGCCAGCAGCCAAGATCGAGAGACCCAGTACTTC; CDR3 protein: CASSQDRETQYF
D gene: NA; clone size: NA; V gene: TRBV7-9; J gene: TRBJ2-7; CDR3 DNA: TGTGCCAGCAGCTTAGGAGCCAGTTACTACGAGCAGTACTTC; CDR3 protein: CASSLGASYYEQYF
D gene: NA; clone size: NA; V gene: TRBV19; J gene: TRBJ2-1; CDR3 DNA: TGTGCCAGTAGTATGTCAGGGACGGACGGGGGTGGGAATGAGCAGTTCTTC; CDR3 protein: CASSMSGTDGGGNEQFF
D gene: NA; clone size: once; V gene: TRBV6-6; J gene: TRBJ2-7; CDR3 DNA: TGTGCCAGTAGCAACTCCGGACTTTACGAGCAGTACTTC; CDR3 protein: CASSNSGLYEQYF
D gene: NA; clone size: few; V gene: TRBV7-6; J gene: TRBJ2-7; CDR3 DNA: TGTGCCAGCAGCGGAAATACAGGGCCCGACGAGCAGTACTTC; CDR3 protein: CASSGNTGPDEQYF
D gene: NA; clone size: NA; V gene: TRBV5-1; J gene: TRBJ1-1; CDR3 DNA: TGCGCCAGCAGCTTGGAAACAAGTAACACTGAAGCTTTCTTT; CDR3 protein: CASSLETSNTEAFF
D gene: TRBD1; clone size: NA; V gene: TRBV7-9; J gene: TRBJ2-1; CDR3 DNA: TGTGCCAGCAGCCCCTCGACAGGGGAGATCAATGAGCAGTTCTTC; CDR3 protein: CASSPSTGEINEQFF
D gene: TRBD1; clone size: NA; V gene: TRBV9; J gene: TRBJ1-1; CDR3 DNA: TGTGCCAGCAGCGATGGACAGGGCACCAAAGCTTTCTTT; CDR3 protein: CASSDGQGTKAFF
D gene: TRBD2; clone size: NA; V gene: TRBV2; J gene: TRBJ2-5; CDR3 DNA: TGTGCCAGCAGTGAGGGACTAGCGGAGGCTCAAGAGACCCAGTACTTC; CDR3 protein: CASSEGLAEAQETQYF
D gene: NA; clone size: NA; V gene: TRBV5-4; J gene: TRBJ2-3; CDR3 DNA: TGTGCCAGCAGCCCCCGGACTGTTAGCACAGATACGCAGTATTTT; CDR3 protein: CASSPRTVSTDTQYF
D gene: NA; clone size: NA; V gene: TRBV5-1; J gene: TRBJ2-3; CDR3 DNA: TGCGCCAGCCATAGCGGAGGCACAGATACGCAGTATTTT; CDR3 protein: CASHSGGTDTQYF
D gene: NA; clone size: NA; V gene: TRBV12-5; J gene: TRBJ2-7; CDR3 DNA: TGTGCTAGTGGTTTGGGGCGGATCTACGAGCAGTACTTC; CDR3 protein: CASGLGRIYEQYF
D gene: NA; clone size: NA; V gene: TRBV6-6; J gene: TRBJ1-1; CDR3 DNA: TGTGCCAGCAATTCCATCCCAGGGAACACTGAAGCTTTCTTT; CDR3 protein: CASNSIPGNTEAFF
D gene: TRBD2; clone size: NA; V gene: TRBV19; J gene: TRBJ2-7; CDR3 DNA: TGTGCCAGTAGTAGTAAGACTAGCGTCGACTACGAGCAGTACTTC; CDR3 protein: CASSSKTSVDYEQYF
D gene: NA; clone size: NA; V gene: TRBV27; J gene: TRBJ2-5; CDR3 DNA: TGTGCCAGCAGTTTAAAAACGGGAGTAGTGGAGACCCAGTACTTC; CDR3 protein: CASSLKTGVVETQYF
D gene: NA; clone size: NA; V gene: TRBV6-5; J gene: TRBJ2-7; CDR3 DNA: TGTGCCAGCAGTCCTTTCTACGAGCAGTACTTC; CDR3 protein: CASSPFYEQYF
D gene: NA; clone size: few; V gene: TRBV6-6; J gene: TRBJ1-1; CDR3 DNA: TGTGCCAGCATTGGCCAGCGGGTCACTGAAGCTTTCTTT; CDR3 protein: CASIGQRVTEAFF
D gene: TRBD1; clone size: NA; V gene: TRBV30; J gene: TRBJ1-1; CDR3 DNA: TGTGCATCGACAGGGGAGTATACTGAAGCTTTCTTT; CDR3 protein: CASTGEYTEAFF
D gene: NA; clone size: few; V gene: TRBV7-6; J gene: TRBJ1-1; CDR3 DNA: TGTGCCAGCAGCTTAGCCGTCCGGACTGAAGCTTTCTTT; CDR3 protein: CASSLAVRTEAFF
D gene: TRBD2; clone size: NA; V gene: TRBV29-1; J gene: TRBJ2-4; CDR3 DNA: TGCAGCGTTGGGCTAGCGGGCGATATAAACATTCAGTACTTC; CDR3 protein: CSVGLAGDINIQYF
D gene: NA; clone size: NA; V gene: TRBV18; J gene: TRBJ2-2; CDR3 DNA: TGTGCCACCCCACCGAGCGGAACCCCCACCGGGGAGCTGTTTTTT; CDR3 protein: CATPPSGTPTGELFF
D gene: NA; clone size: NA; V gene: TRBV5-1; J gene: TRBJ2-2; CDR3 DNA: TGCGCCACCAGGACAGTGGCGAACACCGGGGAGCTGTTTTTT; CDR3 protein: CATRTVANTGELFF
D gene: TRBD1; clone size: NA; V gene: TRBV5-4; J gene: TRBJ1-1; CDR3 DNA: TGTGCCAGCAGCGGGCCCGGACAGGCCGCGAACACTGAAGCTTTCTTT; CDR3 protein: CASSGPGQAANTEAFF
D gene: TRBD1; clone size: NA; V gene: TRBV16; J gene: TRBJ1-2; CDR3 DNA: TGTGCCAGCAGCCAATCGCGCCCGGGACAGGGGTACTATGGCTACACCTTC; CDR3 protein: CASSQSRPGQGYYGYTF
D gene: NA; clone size: NA; V gene: TRBV19; J gene: TRBJ2-3; CDR3 DNA: TGTGCCAGTGGACAGCTTCGCACAGATACGCAGTATTTT; CDR3 protein: CASGQLRTDTQYF
D gene: NA; clone size: NA; V gene: TRBV7-9; J gene: TRBJ2-1; CDR3 DNA: TGTGCCAGCAGCGACGATGGAGGGGTCAATGAGCAGTTCTTC; CDR3 protein: CASSDDGGVNEQFF
D gene: NA; clone size: few; V gene: TRBV7-2; J gene: TRBJ1-2; CDR3 DNA: TGTGCCAGCAGCCCGAGGATTACCATCTATGGCTACACCTTC; CDR3 protein: CASSPRITIYGYTF
D gene: NA; clone size: few; V gene: TRBV18; J gene: TRBJ2-5; CDR3 DNA: TGTGCCAGCTCACCCCCTACAGGGTCGGAGACCCAGTACTTC; CDR3 protein: CASSPPTGSETQYF
D gene: TRBD2; clone size: NA; V gene: TRBV2; J gene: TRBJ2-7; CDR3 DNA: TGTGCCAGCAGCCCCGGGACTAGCGGGAGGGACGAGCAGTACTTC; CDR3 protein: CASSPGTSGRDEQYF